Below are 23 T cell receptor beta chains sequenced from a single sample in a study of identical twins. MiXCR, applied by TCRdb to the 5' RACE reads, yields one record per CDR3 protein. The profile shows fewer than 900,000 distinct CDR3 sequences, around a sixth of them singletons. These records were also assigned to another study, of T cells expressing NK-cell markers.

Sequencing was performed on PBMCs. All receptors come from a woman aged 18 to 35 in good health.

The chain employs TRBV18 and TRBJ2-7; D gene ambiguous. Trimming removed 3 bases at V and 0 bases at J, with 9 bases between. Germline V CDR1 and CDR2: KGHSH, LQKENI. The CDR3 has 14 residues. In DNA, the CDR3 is TGTGCCAGCTCACCCGAAGGGTTCTCCTACGAGCAGTACTTC. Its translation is CASSPEGFSYEQYF.

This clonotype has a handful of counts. The CDR3 loop reads CASSYSDRLFTDTQYF. As DNA, the CDR3 is TGTGCCAGCAGTTACTCCGACAGACTTTTCACAGATACGCAGTATTTT. V gene TRBV6-5 combines with J gene TRBJ2-3, with D maybe TRBD1 (5 bases). This CDR3 contains 16 residues. Germline assignment: CDR1 MNHEY and CDR2 SVGAGI. Between the trimmed V and J ends, which lost 0 bases and 2 bases, there was a span of 12 bases.

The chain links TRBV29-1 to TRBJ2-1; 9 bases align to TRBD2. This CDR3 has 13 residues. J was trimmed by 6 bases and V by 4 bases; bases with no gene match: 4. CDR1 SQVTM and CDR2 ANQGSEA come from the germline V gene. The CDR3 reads CSVGASGANEQFF. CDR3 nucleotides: TGCAGCGTTGGGGCTAGCGGGGCCAATGAGCAGTTCTTC.

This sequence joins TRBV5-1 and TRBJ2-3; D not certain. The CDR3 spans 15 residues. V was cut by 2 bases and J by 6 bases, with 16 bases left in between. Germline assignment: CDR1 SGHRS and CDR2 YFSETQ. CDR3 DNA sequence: TGCGCCAGCAGCTTAACTAACCCCAAATCGGATACGCAGTATTTT. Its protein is CASSLTNPKSDTQYF.

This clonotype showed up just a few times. CDR3 nucleotides: TGTGCCAGCAGCTTAGTTGCCTCCGGCCGGGGACTCGGGTTTCGAGATACGCAGTATTTT. This gives the protein CASSLVASGRGLGFRDTQYF. The chain joins TRBV13 to TRBJ2-3; a weak D match, TRBD2 (6 bases). Trimming removed 1 base at V and 5 bases at J, with 28 bases between. The CDR3 sequence is 20 residues long. Germline V gene data show CDR1 as PRHDT and CDR2 as FYEKMQ (reference sequence). Full variable domain (remainder filled in from reference TRBV13 and TRBJ2-3): AAGVIQSPRHLIKEKRETATLKCYPIPRHDTVYWYQQGPGQDPQFLISFYEKMQSDKGSIPDRFSAQQFSDYHSELNMSSLELGDSALYFCASSLVASGRGLGFRDTQYFGPGTRLTVL.

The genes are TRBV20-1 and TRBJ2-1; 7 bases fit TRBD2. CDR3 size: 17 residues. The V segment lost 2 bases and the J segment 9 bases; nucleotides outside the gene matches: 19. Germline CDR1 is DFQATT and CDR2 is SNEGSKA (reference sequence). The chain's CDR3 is CSARWTEGGGSPGEQFF. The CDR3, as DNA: TGCAGTGCTAGATGGACGGAGGGCGGGGGAAGTCCCGGTGAGCAGTTCTTC.

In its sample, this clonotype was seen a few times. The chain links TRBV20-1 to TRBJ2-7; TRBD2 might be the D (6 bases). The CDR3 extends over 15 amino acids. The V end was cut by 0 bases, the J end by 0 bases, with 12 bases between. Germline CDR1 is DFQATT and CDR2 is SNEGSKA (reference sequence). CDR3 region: CSARELKTSSYEQYF. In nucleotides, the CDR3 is TGCAGTGCTAGAGAATTAAAGACTAGCTCCTACGAGCAGTACTTC.

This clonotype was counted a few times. Here the CDR3 DNA reads TGTGCCAGCAGCCTCACCACCGGGTCGAACACTGAAGCTTTCTTT. Amino acid sequence: CASSLTTGSNTEAFF. This chain links TRBV7-2 with TRBJ1-1; the D is unclear. Trimming removed 5 bases from V and 1 base from J, with 14 bases in between. The length of the CDR3 is 15 residues. The germline V gene encodes CDR1 SGHTA and CDR2 FQGNSA.

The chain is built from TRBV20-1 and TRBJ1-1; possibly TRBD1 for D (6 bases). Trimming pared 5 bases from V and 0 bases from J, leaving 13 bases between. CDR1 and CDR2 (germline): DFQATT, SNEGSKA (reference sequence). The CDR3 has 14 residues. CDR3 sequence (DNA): TGCAGTGCTCCATCGACAGGACTGAACACTGAAGCTTTCTTT. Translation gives CSAPSTGLNTEAFF.

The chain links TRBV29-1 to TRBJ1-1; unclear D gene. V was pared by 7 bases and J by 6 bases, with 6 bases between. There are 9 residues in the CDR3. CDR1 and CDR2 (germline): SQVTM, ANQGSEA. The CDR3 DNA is TGCAGCGCCGGGGCTGAAGCTTTCTTT. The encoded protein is CSAGAEAFF.

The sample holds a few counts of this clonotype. The CDR3 loop reads CASTTQGTGELFF. The CDR3 DNA reads TGTGCCAGCACCACCCAGGGTACCGGGGAGCTGTTTTTT. The chain employs TRBV7-6 and TRBJ2-2; the D gene is possibly TRBD1 (5 bases). Trimming removed 7 bases at V and 5 bases at J, with 11 bases between. There are 13 residues in the CDR3. CDR1 is SGHVS and CDR2 is FNYEAQ in the germline V gene.

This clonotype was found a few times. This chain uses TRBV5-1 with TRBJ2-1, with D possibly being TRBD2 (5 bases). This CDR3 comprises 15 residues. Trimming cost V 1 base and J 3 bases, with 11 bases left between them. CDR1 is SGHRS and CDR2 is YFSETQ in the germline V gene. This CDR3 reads CASSLRGTLYNEQFF. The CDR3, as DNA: TGCGCCAGCAGCTTGCGGGGAACCCTCTACAATGAGCAGTTCTTC.

The CDR3 DNA follows: TGTGCCAGCAGCTTAGGCTCATACGGGAGGAGAGGAAATGAGCAGTTCTTC. This codes for CASSLGSYGRRGNEQFF. This chain connects TRBV11-2 to TRBJ2-1; 7 nucleotides align to TRBD2. Germline values: CDR1 SGHAT, CDR2 FQNNGV. Losses at the gene ends were 1 base for V and 7 bases for J; bases not matched to a gene: 13. CDR3 size: 17 residues.

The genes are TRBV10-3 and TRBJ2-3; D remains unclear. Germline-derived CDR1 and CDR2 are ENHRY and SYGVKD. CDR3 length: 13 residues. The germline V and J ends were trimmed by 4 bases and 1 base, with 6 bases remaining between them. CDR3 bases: TGTGCCATCAGTGCCCCGGGCACAGATACGCAGTATTTT. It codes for CAISAPGTDTQYF.

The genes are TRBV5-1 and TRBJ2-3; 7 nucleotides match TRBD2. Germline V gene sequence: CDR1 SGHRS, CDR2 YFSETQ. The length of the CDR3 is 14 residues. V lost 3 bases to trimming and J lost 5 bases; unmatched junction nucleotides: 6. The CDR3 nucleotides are TGCGCCAGCAGCTCCGTGGGGAGGGGAGATACGCAGTATTTT. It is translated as CASSSVGRGDTQYF. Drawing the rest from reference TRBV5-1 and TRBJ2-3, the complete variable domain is KAGVTQTPRYLIKTRGQQVTLSCSPISGHRSVSWYQQTPGQGLQFLFEYFSETQRNKGNFPGRFSGRQFSNSRSEMNVSTLELGDSALYLCASSSVGRGDTQYFGPGTRLTVL.

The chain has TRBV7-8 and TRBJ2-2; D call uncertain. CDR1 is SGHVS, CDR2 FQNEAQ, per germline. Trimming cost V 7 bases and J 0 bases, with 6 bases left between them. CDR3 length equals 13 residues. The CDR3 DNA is TGTGCCAGCACACCTACGAACACCGGGGAGCTGTTTTTT. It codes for CASTPTNTGELFF.

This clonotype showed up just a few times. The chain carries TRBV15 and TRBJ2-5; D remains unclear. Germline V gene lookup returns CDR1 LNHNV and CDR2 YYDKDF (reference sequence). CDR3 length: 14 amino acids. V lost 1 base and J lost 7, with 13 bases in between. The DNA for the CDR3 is TGTGCCACCAGCAGAGTTCCATCAAGGATGACCCAGTACTTC. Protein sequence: CATSRVPSRMTQYF.

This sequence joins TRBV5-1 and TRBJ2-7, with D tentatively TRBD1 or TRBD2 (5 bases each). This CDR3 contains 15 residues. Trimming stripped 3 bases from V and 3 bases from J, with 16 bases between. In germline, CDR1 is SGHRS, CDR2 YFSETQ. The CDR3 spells CASSWGSSEYYEQYF. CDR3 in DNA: TGCGCCAGCAGCTGGGGGAGTTCAGAGTACTACGAGCAGTACTTC.

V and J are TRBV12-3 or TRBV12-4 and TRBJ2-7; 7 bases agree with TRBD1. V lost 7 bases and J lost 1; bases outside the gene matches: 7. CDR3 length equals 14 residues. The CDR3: CASTPGQYSYEQYF. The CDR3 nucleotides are TGTGCCAGCACCCCGGGACAGTATTCCTACGAGCAGTACTTC.

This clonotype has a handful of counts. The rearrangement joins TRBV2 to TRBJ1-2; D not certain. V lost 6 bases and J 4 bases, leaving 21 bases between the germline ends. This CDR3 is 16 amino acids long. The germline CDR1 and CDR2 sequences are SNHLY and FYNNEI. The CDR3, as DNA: TGTGCCAGCAGAATTGGGTCGGCCGGCCTTTCCTATGGCTACACCTTC. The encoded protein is CASRIGSAGLSYGYTF.

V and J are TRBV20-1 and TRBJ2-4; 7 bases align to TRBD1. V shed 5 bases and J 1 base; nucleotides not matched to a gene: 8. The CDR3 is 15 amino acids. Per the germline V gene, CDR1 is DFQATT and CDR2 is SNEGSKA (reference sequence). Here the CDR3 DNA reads TGCAGTGCTGTACAGGGGCCATCGGCCAAAAACATTCAGTACTTC. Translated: CSAVQGPSAKNIQYF.

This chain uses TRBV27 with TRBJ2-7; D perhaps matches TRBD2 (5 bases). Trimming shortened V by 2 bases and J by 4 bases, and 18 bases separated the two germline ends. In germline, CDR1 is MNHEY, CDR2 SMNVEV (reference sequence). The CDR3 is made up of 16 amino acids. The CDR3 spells CASSLVSLLEGYEQYF. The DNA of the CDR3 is TGTGCCAGCAGTTTAGTATCTCTCTTAGAGGGTTACGAGCAGTACTTC.

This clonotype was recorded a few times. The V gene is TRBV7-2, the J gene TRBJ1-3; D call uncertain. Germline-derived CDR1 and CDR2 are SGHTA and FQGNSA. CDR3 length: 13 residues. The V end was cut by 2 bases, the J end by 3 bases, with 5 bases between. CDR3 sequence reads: CASSLMSGNTIYF. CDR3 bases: TGTGCCAGCAGCTTAATGAGTGGAAACACCATATATTTT.